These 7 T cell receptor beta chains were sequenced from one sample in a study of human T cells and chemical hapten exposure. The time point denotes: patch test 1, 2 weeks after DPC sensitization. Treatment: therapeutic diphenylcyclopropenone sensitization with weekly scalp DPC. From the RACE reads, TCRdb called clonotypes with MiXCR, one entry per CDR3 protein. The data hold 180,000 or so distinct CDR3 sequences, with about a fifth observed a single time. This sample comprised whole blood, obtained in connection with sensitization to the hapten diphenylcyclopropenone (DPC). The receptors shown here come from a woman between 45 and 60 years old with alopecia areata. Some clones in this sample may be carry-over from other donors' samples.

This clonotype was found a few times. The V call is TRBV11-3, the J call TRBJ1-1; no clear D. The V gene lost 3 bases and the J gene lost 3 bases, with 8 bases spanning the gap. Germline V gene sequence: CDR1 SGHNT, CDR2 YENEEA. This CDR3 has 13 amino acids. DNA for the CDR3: TGTGCCAGCAGCTTCGGGGAGTACACTGAAGCTTTCTTT. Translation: CASSFGEYTEAFF.

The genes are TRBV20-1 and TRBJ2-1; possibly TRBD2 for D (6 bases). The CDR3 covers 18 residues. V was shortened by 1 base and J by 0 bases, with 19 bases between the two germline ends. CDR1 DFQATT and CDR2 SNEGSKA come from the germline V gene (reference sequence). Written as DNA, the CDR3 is TGCAGTGCTAGAGTCCCCCTCCGGGACTCCCGCTCCTACAATGAGCAGTTCTTC. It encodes CSARVPLRDSRSYNEQFF.

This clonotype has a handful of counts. Here the CDR3 reads CASRKQGDQPQHF. In DNA form, the CDR3 reads TGTGCCAGTAGAAAACAGGGAGATCAGCCCCAGCATTTT. The J gene is TRBJ1-5, the V gene TRBV19, with TRBD1 as a possible D gene (6 bases). Between the trimmed V and J ends, which lost 6 bases and 5 bases, there was a span of 11 bases. CDR1 LNHDA and CDR2 SQIVND come from the germline V gene (reference sequence). This CDR3 spans 13 amino acids.

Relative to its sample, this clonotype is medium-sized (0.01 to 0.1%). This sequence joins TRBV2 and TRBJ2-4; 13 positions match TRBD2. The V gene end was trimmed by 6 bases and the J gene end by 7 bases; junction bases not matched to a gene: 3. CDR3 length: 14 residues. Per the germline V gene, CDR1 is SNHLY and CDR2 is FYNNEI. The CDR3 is CASRGTSGMNIQYF. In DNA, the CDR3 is TGTGCCAGCAGGGGGACTAGCGGGATGAACATTCAGTACTTC.

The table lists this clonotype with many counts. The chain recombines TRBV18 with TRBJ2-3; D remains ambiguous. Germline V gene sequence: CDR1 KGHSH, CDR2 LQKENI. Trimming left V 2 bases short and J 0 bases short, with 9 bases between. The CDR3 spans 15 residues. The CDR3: CASSPGQPSTDTQYF. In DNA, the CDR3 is TGTGCCAGCTCACCAGGGCAGCCGAGCACAGATACGCAGTATTTT.

CDR3 sequence reads: CATSGRGRDYTDTQYF. CDR3 nucleotides: TGTGCCACCAGCGGCCGAGGCCGGGACTACACAGATACGCAGTATTTT. The chain couples TRBV19 to TRBJ2-3; 7 nucleotides match TRBD2. After removal of 10 bases from V and 2 bases from J, the junction contained 15 bases not matched to a gene. Germline CDR1 LNHDA, CDR2 SQIVND (reference sequence). CDR3 length: 16 residues.

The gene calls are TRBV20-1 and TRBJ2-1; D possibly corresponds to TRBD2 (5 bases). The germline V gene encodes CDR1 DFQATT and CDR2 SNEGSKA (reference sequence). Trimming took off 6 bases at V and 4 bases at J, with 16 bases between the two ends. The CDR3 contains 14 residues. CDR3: CSAPILVGYNEQFF. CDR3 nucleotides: TGCAGTGCACCTATACTAGTTGGGTACAATGAGCAGTTCTTC.